This record concerns one TCR beta chain sequence. As yet, its antigen is unknown. The data are from a study of PD-1 blockade in classical Hodgkin lymphoma. About the study: Nivolumab 3 mg/kg was given intravenously every 2 weeks. Study conclusions and caveats: Nivolumab initiation under 1 year post-ASCT meant exclusion. Why the repertoires differ is still unclear, perhaps disease activity or prior therapy. Relapsed/refractory patients reportedly had the lowest baseline TCR diversity, below newly diagnosed patients, who were below healthy donors.

Data came from immunoSEQ multiplex PCR; TCRdb stores just in-frame clones and leaves some out. The table shows roughly 150,000 clones, with 78% occurring only once. No patient escaped relapse after autologous stem cell transplantation, and brentuximab vedotin exposure varied. V was clipped by 5 bases and J by 8 bases; unmatched bases: 3. The CDR3 is made up of 11 amino acids. Germline CDR1 is DFQATT and CDR2 is SNEGSKA (reference sequence). The TCR originated in a human donor with classical Hodgkin lymphoma. The chain has TRBV20-1 and TRBJ2-1; the match to TRBD2 covers 7 bases. Here the sequenced sample was peripheral blood mononuclear cells (PBMCs), taken before the second cycle of nivolumab. CDR3 residues: CSAGGLDEQFF. The CDR3 DNA is TGCAGTGCTGGAGGACTAGATGAGCAGTTCTTC.